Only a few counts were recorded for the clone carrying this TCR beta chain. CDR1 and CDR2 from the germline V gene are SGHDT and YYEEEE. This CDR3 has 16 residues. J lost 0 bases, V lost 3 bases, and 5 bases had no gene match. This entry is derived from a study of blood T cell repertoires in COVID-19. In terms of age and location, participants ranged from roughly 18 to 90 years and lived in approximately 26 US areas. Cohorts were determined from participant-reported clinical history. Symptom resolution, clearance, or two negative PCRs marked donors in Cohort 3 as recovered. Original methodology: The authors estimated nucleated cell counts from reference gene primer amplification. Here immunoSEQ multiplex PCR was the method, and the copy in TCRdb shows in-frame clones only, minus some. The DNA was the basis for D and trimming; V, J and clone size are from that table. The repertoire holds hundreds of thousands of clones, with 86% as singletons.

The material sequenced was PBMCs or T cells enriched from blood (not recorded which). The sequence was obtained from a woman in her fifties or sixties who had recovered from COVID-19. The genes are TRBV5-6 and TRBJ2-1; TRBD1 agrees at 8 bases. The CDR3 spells CASSSAGQGSYNEQFF. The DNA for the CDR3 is TGTGCCAGCAGCTCCGCCGGACAGGGCTCCTACAATGAGCAGTTCTTC.